One and the same sample provided the 31 T cell receptor beta chains below, sequenced in a study of blood T cell repertoires in COVID-19. The method was immunoSEQ multiplex PCR; TCRdb's version includes in-frame clones alone and lacks a portion of them. The sample lists 200,000 to 250,000 clones; roughly 90% were seen once. Input material: peripheral blood. The receptors were gathered from a woman aged 55-70 years with acute or convalescent COVID-19.

The chain is built from TRBV10-1 and TRBJ2-3; perhaps TRBD2 as D (7 bases). V was cut by 3 bases and J by 4 bases, with 11 bases left in between. This CDR3 spans 14 amino acids. Germline V CDR1 and CDR2: WNHNN, SYGVQD (reference sequence). CDR3 DNA sequence: TGCGCCAGCAGTGATGCGGGGGCCTCAGATACGCAGTATTTT. Translating it yields CASSDAGASDTQYF.

This clone showed up just once. The chain has TRBV19 and TRBJ2-3; TRBD2 aligns across 7 bases. The CDR3 totals 14 residues. With 10 bases clipped from V and 3 bases from J, the junction kept 10 bases outside the gene matches. Germline-derived CDR1 and CDR2 are LNHDA and SQIVND (reference sequence). CDR3 protein: CATRERGGTDTQYF. Here the CDR3 DNA reads TGTGCCACCCGGGAGCGGGGTGGGACAGATACGCAGTATTTT.

The genes are TRBV18 and TRBJ1-3, with 7 bases fitting TRBD1. J was trimmed by 2 bases and V by 6 bases; bases with no gene match: 1. CDR1 and CDR2 (germline): KGHSH, LQKENI. This CDR3 contains 13 residues. The CDR3 loop is CASSDRTGNTIYF. CDR3 coding DNA: TGTGCCAGCTCGGACAGGACTGGAAACACCATATATTTT.

J is TRBJ1-2 and V is TRBV18; TRBD1 matches 8 bases. V lost 2 bases, J lost 5 bases, and 7 bases stayed unmatched. Germline V gives CDR1 KGHSH, CDR2 LQKENI. The CDR3 runs 15 residues. CDR3 in DNA: TGTGCCAGCTCACCAGGACAGGGAAGTTATTATGGCTACACCTTC. Amino acid sequence: CASSPGQGSYYGYTF.

The V call is TRBV2, the J call TRBJ1-5; 7 bases are shared with TRBD1. The CDR3 totals 15 residues. J lost 0 bases, V lost 6 bases, and 5 bases had no gene match. CDR1 and CDR2 from the germline V gene are SNHLY and FYNNEI. The CDR3 is CASRRQGSSNQPQHF. In nucleotides, the CDR3 is TGTGCCAGCAGGAGACAGGGTAGTAGCAATCAGCCCCAGCATTTT.

The rearrangement uses TRBV6-2 or TRBV6-3 and TRBJ1-5; 8 nucleotides agree with TRBD1. The CDR3 sequence is 15 residues long. Germline values: CDR1 MNHEY, CDR2 SVGEGT. V trimming: 5 bases; J trimming: 4 bases; junction bases outside the gene matches: 7. DNA of the CDR3: TGTGCCAGCAGTCCACGGACAGGGACTAATCAGCCCCAGCATTTT. Translating it yields CASSPRTGTNQPQHF.

In nucleotides, the CDR3 is TGCGCCAGCAGCCAAAGGGACAGCTCCTACGAGCAGTACTTC. Translated, it gives CASSQRDSSYEQYF. V is TRBV4-3 and J is TRBJ2-7; TRBD1 matches 7 bases. Losses at the gene ends were 2 bases for V and 0 bases for J; bases not matched to a gene: 1. There are 14 residues in the CDR3. Germline CDR1 is LGHNA and CDR2 is YSLEER.

CDR3 amino acids: CASSQDGGGGQPQHF. The CDR3 nucleotides are TGTGCCAGCAGCCAAGATGGGGGGGGAGGGCAGCCCCAGCATTTT. The chain joins TRBV3-1 (or the pseudogene TRBV3-2) to TRBJ1-5; possible D gene TRBD1, 5 bases. The CDR3 runs to 15 residues. Germline V gives CDR1 LGHDT, CDR2 YNNKEL (reference sequence). The V end lost 0 bases, the J end lost 7 bases, and 13 bases lay between the germline ends.

The chain combines TRBV19 with TRBJ1-2, with D possibly being TRBD1 (6 bases). Germline CDR1 reads LNHDA; CDR2 reads SQIVND (reference sequence). The CDR3 sequence is 13 residues long. Trimming stripped 6 bases from V and 8 bases from J, with 16 bases between. The CDR3: CASRQQGRQGYTF. For the CDR3, the DNA is TGTGCCAGTAGGCAACAGGGCCGACAGGGCTACACCTTC.

The CDR3 region is CASSLTRGGNYEQYF. The CDR3 DNA is TGCGCCAGCAGCCTCACCCGCGGGGGGAATTACGAGCAGTACTTC. V and J are TRBV4-1 and TRBJ2-7; 8 positions match TRBD2. CDR3 size: 15 residues. The ends lost 4 bases at V and 4 bases at J; junction bases unmatched: 9. Germline V CDR1 and CDR2: MGHRA, YSYEKL.

The rearrangement joins TRBV6-5 to TRBJ2-2; TRBD1 aligns across 7 bases. The CDR3 contains 14 residues. The V and J ends lost 7 bases and 5 bases, in that order; junction bases with no gene match: 7. The V gene's germline CDR1 is MNHEY and CDR2 SVGAGI. CDR3 loop: CASNMGRGTGELFF. The CDR3 nucleotides are TGTGCCAGCAATATGGGCAGGGGGACCGGGGAGCTGTTTTTT.

The chain links TRBV3-1 (or the pseudogene TRBV3-2) to TRBJ2-2, with 7 bases fitting TRBD2. Germline V CDR1 and CDR2: LGHDT, YNNKEL (reference sequence). Unmatched junction bases numbered 5, after V lost 7 bases and J lost 6 bases. This CDR3 is built from 13 residues. The CDR3 loop is CASNRGSAGELFF. Here the CDR3 DNA reads TGTGCCAGCAACCGCGGGAGCGCCGGGGAGCTGTTTTTT.

V and J are TRBV6-5 and TRBJ2-7; the D is unclear. The CDR3 extends over 11 amino acids. Germline V gene data show CDR1 as MNHEY and CDR2 as SVGAGI. Trimming removed 3 bases from V and 5 bases from J, with 5 bases in between. CDR3 region: CASSYLHEQYF. The DNA for the CDR3 is TGTGCCAGCAGTTATCTCCACGAGCAGTACTTC.

The chain carries TRBV7-9 and TRBJ1-1, with D possibly being TRBD1 (6 bases). Germline CDR1 and CDR2: SEHNR and FQNEAQ (reference sequence). Trimming took 8 bases from V and 0 from J, leaving 10 bases between them. CDR3 size: 13 residues. For the CDR3, the DNA is TGTGCCAGCGCCCAGGGGATGAACACTGAAGCTTTCTTT. It is translated as CASAQGMNTEAFF.

The rearrangement links TRBV5-5 to TRBJ1-4; D ambiguous. Germline V gene sequence: CDR1 SGHKS, CDR2 YYEKEE (reference sequence). The CDR3 loop spans 17 amino acids. V was trimmed by 0 bases and J by 7 bases, leaving 19 bases between them. This chain's CDR3 is CASSLDRRSTAGEKLFF. CDR3 bases: TGTGCCAGCAGCTTGGACCGTCGGTCTACAGCGGGTGAAAAACTGTTTTTT.

This chain uses TRBV3-1 (or the pseudogene TRBV3-2) with TRBJ1-1; D is possibly TRBD1 (6 bases). CDR3 length equals 13 residues. The V gene lost 1 base and the J gene lost 11 bases, with 14 bases spanning the gap. CDR1 is LGHDT, CDR2 YNNKEL, per germline (reference sequence). DNA for the CDR3: TGTGCCAGCAGCCAAGTGGGGGGGCGATCGGCTTTCTTT. This gives the protein CASSQVGGRSAFF.

The V and J genes are TRBV21-1 and TRBJ1-1. TRBV21-1 is given as a pseudogene. CDR3 length: 18 residues. CDR3 protein: CASSKGSVGCPRGTEAFF. The CDR3 coding sequence is TGTGCCAGCAGCAAAGGGTCCGTCGGTTGCCCTAGAGGCACTGAAGCTTTCTTT.

This clone was observed a few times. The V call is TRBV11-2, the J call TRBJ1-6, with D tentatively TRBD1 (6 bases). This CDR3 region has 11 residues. V lost 4 bases to trimming and J lost 19 bases, with 14 bases between them. From germline, CDR1 is SGHAT and CDR2 FQNNGV. The CDR3 sequence is CASSSGQLLHF. CDR3 nucleotides: TGTGCCAGCAGCTCCGGACAGCTGTTACACTTT.

The rearrangement uses TRBV28 and TRBJ1-2; a possible D gene is TRBD1 (5 bases). Germline assignment: CDR1 MDHEN and CDR2 SYDVKM. The CDR3 has 17 amino acids. The germline V and J ends were trimmed by 6 bases and 4 bases, with 24 bases remaining between them. CDR3: CASSSPVGGVWPYGYTF. CDR3 DNA sequence: TGTGCCAGCAGCTCCCCAGTGGGGGGGGTATGGCCCTATGGCTACACCTTC.

The chain joins TRBV28 to TRBJ1-5; D possibly corresponds to TRBD1 (5 bases). The CDR3 loop spans 15 amino acids. Germline loops: CDR1 MDHEN, CDR2 SYDVKM. V gave up 5 bases and J gave up 0 bases, with 11 bases separating them. The CDR3: CASSRGGNSNQPQHF. The CDR3 DNA follows: TGTGCCAGCAGTCGGGGGGGTAATAGCAATCAGCCCCAGCATTTT.

This CDR3 is CASSARTGHLNEQFF. The CDR3, as DNA: TGCGCCAGCAGTGCGAGGACAGGCCACTTGAATGAGCAGTTCTTC. The chain has TRBV10-1 and TRBJ2-1, with 7 nucleotides matching TRBD1. Germline CDR1 and CDR2: WNHNN and SYGVQD (reference sequence). Losses at the gene ends were 4 bases for V and 7 bases for J; bases not matched to a gene: 10. There are 15 residues in the CDR3.

CDR3 bases: TGCGCCAGCACTCCCGGAGGGGGCGGGGATGAAAAACTGTTTTTT. Translating gives CASTPGGGGDEKLFF. V usage is TRBV5-1 and J usage is TRBJ1-4; 7 nucleotides match TRBD1. J was trimmed by 6 bases and V by 6 bases; bases with no gene match: 11. This CDR3 contains 15 residues. Germline V gene sequence: CDR1 SGHRS, CDR2 YFSETQ.

The rearrangement uses TRBV6-5 and TRBJ1-2; a weak D match, TRBD1 (5 bases). V shed 2 bases and J shed 0 bases, with 10 bases lying between them. The CDR3 has 15 residues. Germline assignment: CDR1 MNHEY and CDR2 SVGAGI. CDR3 amino acids: CASSYLDSANYGYTF. The CDR3 DNA is TGTGCCAGCAGTTACCTCGACAGCGCTAACTATGGCTACACCTTC.

This chain links TRBV9 with TRBJ2-5; TRBD2 agrees at 11 bases. The germline CDR1 and CDR2 sequences are SGDLS and YYNGEE. V trimming: 3 bases; J trimming: 1 base; junction bases outside the gene matches: 5. The CDR3 length is 16 residues. CDR3: CASSASGRTRQETQYF. CDR3 sequence (DNA): TGTGCCAGCAGCGCTAGCGGGAGGACCCGCCAAGAGACCCAGTACTTC.

The rearrangement joins TRBV19 to TRBJ1-2; D unresolved. The CDR3 is made up of 13 amino acids. Germline-derived CDR1 and CDR2 are LNHDA and SQIVND (reference sequence). V dropped 7 bases and J dropped 6 bases, with 15 bases sitting between them. The CDR3 nucleotides are TGTGCCAGTAATCCAAGTACTTTTGATGGCTACACCTTC. This gives the protein CASNPSTFDGYTF.

V is TRBV6-1 and J is TRBJ1-1, with 7 bases matching TRBD1. CDR1 is MNHNS and CDR2 is SASEGT in the germline V gene. The CDR3 consists of 12 residues. The V segment lost 5 bases and the J segment 9 bases; nucleotides outside the gene matches: 6. The CDR3 is CASSTGGQKAFF. For the CDR3, the DNA is TGTGCCAGCAGTACTGGGGGACAGAAAGCTTTCTTT.

The chain links TRBV19 to TRBJ2-2, with TRBD1 matching 9 bases. CDR3 length: 15 residues. Germline trimming cut 4 bases from V and 1 base from J; bases unmatched to any gene: 1. Germline CDR1 LNHDA, CDR2 SQIVND (reference sequence). DNA for the CDR3: TGTGCCAGTAGTACGGGACAGGGGAACACCGGGGAGCTGTTTTTT. Amino acids: CASSTGQGNTGELFF.

The CDR3 reads CASKESGGSYEQYF. The CDR3 bases are TGTGCCAGCAAAGAGAGCGGGGGCTCCTACGAGCAGTACTTC. The chain combines TRBV2 with TRBJ2-7; 8 bases match TRBD2. J lost 0 bases, V lost 7 bases, and 5 bases had no gene match. The germline CDR1 and CDR2 sequences are SNHLY and FYNNEI. CDR3 size: 14 residues. The entire variable domain, with the rest obtained from reference TRBV2 and TRBJ2-7, is as follows: EPEVTQTPSHQVTQMGQEVILRCVPISNHLYFYWYRQILGQKVEFLVSFYNNEISEKSEIFDDQFSVERPDGSNFTLKIRSTKLEDSAMYFCASKESGGSYEQYFGPGTRLTVT.

V is TRBV28 and J is TRBJ2-2; TRBD2 agrees at 8 bases. The CDR3 is 16 amino acids. After removal of 1 base from V and 4 bases from J, the junction contained 5 bases not matched to a gene. Germline V CDR1 and CDR2: MDHEN, SYDVKM. This chain's CDR3 is CASSLSKAGVTGELFF. In DNA, the CDR3 is TGTGCCAGCAGTTTATCCAAAGCGGGAGTCACCGGGGAGCTGTTTTTT.

This clone has only a few counts. The chain has TRBV10-3 and TRBJ2-2; unclear D gene. Per the germline V gene, CDR1 is ENHRY and CDR2 is SYGVKD. Trimming removed 3 bases from V and 1 base from J, with 15 bases in between. The CDR3 sequence is 17 residues long. CDR3 residues: CAISDLPDLKNTGELFF. CDR3 DNA: TGTGCCATCAGTGACTTACCCGACTTGAAGAACACCGGGGAGCTGTTTTTT.

CDR3 bases: TGTGCCAGCAGCTCGCAGGGGATAAGCTCCTACGAGCAGTACTTC. Its translation is CASSSQGISSYEQYF. The chain recombines TRBV7-8 with TRBJ2-7; weak D call: TRBD1 (6 bases). CDR3 length: 15 amino acids. Germline CDR1 and CDR2: SGHVS and FQNEAQ. The ends were cut back, 4 bases at V and 0 bases at J, with 13 bases in the middle.